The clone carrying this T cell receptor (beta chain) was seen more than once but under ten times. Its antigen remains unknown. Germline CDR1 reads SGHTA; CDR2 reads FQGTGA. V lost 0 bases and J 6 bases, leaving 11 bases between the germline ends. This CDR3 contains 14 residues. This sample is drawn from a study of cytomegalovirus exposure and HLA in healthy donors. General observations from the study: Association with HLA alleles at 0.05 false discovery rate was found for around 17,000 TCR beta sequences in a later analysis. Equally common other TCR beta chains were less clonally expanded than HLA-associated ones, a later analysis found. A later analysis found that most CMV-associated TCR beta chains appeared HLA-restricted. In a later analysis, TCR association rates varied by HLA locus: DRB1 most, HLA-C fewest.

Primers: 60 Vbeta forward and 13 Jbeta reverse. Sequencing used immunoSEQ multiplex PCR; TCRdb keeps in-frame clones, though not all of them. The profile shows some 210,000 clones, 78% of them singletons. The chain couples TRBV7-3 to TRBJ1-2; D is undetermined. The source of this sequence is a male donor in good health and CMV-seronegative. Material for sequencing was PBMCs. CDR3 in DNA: TGTGCCAGCAGCTTAACTGGAACAGAAGATGGCTACACCTTC. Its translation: CASSLTGTEDGYTF.